What follows describes a single T cell receptor beta chain. The data belong to a study of OX40 agonist ivuxolimab in advanced cancers. Assay used: immunoSEQ multiplex PCR; TCRdb lists only in-frame clones, some missing. The sample has about 15,000 clones; over 55% are singletons. Blood was sampled at baseline, cycle 4 day 1, and cycle 7 day 1. This TCR derives from an adult with an advanced solid tumor such as melanoma, head and neck, liver or kidney cancer. Sequencing was performed on CD4+ or CD8+ T cells sorted from blood, taken in a trial of the OX40 agonist ivuxolimab.

In nucleotides, the CDR3 is TGTGCTAGTGCGGCGGGTGGGATCGAGCAGTACTTC. Its protein is CASAAGGIEQYF. The chain combines TRBV12-5 with TRBJ2-7, with a possible D match to TRBD2 (5 bases). The CDR3 runs 12 residues. V was shortened by 7 bases and J by 6 bases, with 13 bases between the two germline ends. CDR1 is LGHNT and CDR2 is FRNRAP in the germline V gene.